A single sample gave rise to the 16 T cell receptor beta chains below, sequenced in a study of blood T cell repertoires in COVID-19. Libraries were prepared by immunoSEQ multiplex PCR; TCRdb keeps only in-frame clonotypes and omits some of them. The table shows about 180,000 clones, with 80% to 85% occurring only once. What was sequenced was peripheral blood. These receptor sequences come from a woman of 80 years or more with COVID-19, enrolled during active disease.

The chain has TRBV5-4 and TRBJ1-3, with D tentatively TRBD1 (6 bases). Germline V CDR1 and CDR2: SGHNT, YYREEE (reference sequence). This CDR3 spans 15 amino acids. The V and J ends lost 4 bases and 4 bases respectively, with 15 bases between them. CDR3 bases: TGTGCCAGCAGCATACAGGGTTTGGGCGGAAACACCATATATTTT. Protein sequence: CASSIQGLGGNTIYF.

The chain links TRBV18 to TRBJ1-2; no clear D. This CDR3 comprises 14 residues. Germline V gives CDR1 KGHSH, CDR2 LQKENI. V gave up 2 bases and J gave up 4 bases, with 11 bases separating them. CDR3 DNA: TGTGCCAGCTCACCAGAGGCGGGAAGCTATGGCTACACCTTC. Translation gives CASSPEAGSYGYTF.

CDR3 nucleotides: TGTGCCAGCAGCCAGTCCGGGGGGGGATACAATGAGCAGTTCTTC. Amino acids: CASSQSGGGYNEQFF. The chain recombines TRBV3-1 (or the pseudogene TRBV3-2) with TRBJ2-1, with TRBD2 matching 8 bases. V was pared by 3 bases and J by 4 bases, with 5 bases of the junction left unmatched. The CDR3 is 15 residues long. The germline V gene has CDR1 LGHDT and CDR2 YNNKEL (reference sequence).

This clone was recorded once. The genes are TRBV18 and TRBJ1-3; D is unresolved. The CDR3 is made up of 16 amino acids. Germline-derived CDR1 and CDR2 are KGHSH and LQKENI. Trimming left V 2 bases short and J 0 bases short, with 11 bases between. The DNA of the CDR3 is TGTGCCAGCTCACCAAGCCGTAGCTACTCTGGAAACACCATATATTTT. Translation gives CASSPSRSYSGNTIYF. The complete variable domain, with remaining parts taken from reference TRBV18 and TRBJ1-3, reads NAGVMQNPRHLVRRRGQEARLRCSPMKGHSHVYWYRQLPEEGLKFMVYLQKENIIDESGMPKERFSAEFPKEGPSILRIQQVVRGDSAAYFCASSPSRSYSGNTIYFGEGSWLTVV.

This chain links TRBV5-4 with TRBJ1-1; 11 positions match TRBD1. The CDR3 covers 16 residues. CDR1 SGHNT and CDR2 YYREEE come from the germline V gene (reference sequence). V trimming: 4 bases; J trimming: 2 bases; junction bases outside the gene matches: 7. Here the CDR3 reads CASSTPDRGLNTEAFF. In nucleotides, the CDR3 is TGTGCCAGCAGCACCCCGGACAGGGGGCTTAACACTGAAGCTTTCTTT.

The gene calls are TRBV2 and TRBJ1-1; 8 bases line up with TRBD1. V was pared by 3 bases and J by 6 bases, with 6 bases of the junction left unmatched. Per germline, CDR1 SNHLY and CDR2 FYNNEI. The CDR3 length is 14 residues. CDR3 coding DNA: TGTGCCAGCAGTGACAGGGGGCGCGTCGCTGAAGCTTTCTTT. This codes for CASSDRGRVAEAFF.

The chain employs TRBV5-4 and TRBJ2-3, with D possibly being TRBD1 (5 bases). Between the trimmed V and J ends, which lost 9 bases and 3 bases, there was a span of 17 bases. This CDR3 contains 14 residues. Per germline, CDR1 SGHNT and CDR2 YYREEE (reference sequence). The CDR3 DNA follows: TGTGCCACCAGGGAAGGAGTTAGAACAGATACGCAGTATTTT. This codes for CATREGVRTDTQYF.

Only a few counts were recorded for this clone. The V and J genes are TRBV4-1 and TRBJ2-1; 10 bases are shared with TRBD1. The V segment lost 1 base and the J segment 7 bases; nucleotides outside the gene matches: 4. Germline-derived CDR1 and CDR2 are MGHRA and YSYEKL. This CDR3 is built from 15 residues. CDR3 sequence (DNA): TGCGCCAGCAGCCAAGTGACAGGGGGCCGGAATGAGCAGTTCTTC. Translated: CASSQVTGGRNEQFF.

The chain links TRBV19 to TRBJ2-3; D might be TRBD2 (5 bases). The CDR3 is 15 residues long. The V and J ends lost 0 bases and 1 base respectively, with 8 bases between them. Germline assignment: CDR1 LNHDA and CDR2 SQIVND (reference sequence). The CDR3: CASSIDRGRTDTQYF. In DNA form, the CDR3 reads TGTGCCAGTAGTATAGATCGGGGTCGCACAGATACGCAGTATTTT. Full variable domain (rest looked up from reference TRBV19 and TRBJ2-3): DGGITQSPKYLFRKEGQNVTLSCEQNLNHDAMYWYRQDPGQGLRLIYYSQIVNDFQKGDIAEGYSVSREKKESFPLTVTSAQKNPTAFYLCASSIDRGRTDTQYFGPGTRLTVL.

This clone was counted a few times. The CDR3 here is CASSSIGRGQIDTEAFF. The CDR3 DNA is TGTGCCAGTAGTTCGATTGGCCGTGGGCAGATAGACACTGAAGCTTTCTTT. The chain carries TRBV19 and TRBJ1-1; unclear D gene. The CDR3 contains 17 residues. V lost 5 bases and J 3 bases, leaving 22 bases between the germline ends. Germline assignment: CDR1 LNHDA and CDR2 SQIVND (reference sequence).

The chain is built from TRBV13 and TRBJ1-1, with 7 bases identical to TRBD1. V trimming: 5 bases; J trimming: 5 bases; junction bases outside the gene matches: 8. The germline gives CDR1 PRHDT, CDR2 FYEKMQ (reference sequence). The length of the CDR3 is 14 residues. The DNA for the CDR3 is TGTGCCAGCAGCCCCTGGACAGGAACGACTGAAGCTTTCTTT. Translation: CASSPWTGTTEAFF.

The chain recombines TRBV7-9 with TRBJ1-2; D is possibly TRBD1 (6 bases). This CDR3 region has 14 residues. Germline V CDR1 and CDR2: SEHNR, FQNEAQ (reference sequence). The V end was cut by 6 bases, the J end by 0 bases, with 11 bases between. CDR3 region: CASRLQGSNYGYTF. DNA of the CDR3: TGTGCCAGCAGGTTACAGGGATCTAACTATGGCTACACCTTC.

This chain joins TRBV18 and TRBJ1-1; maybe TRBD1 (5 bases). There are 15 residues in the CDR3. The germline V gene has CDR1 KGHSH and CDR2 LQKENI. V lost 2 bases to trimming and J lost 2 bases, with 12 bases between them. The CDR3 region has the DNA TGTGCCAGCTCACCAGACCTGGGGCCCAACACTGAAGCTTTCTTT. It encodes CASSPDLGPNTEAFF.

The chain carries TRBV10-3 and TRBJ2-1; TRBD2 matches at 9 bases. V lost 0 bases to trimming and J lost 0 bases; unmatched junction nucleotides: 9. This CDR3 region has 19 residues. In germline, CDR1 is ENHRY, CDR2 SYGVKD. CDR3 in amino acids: CAISESRGSREGSYNEQFF. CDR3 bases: TGTGCCATCAGTGAGTCGAGAGGGTCGCGGGAGGGCTCCTACAATGAGCAGTTCTTC.

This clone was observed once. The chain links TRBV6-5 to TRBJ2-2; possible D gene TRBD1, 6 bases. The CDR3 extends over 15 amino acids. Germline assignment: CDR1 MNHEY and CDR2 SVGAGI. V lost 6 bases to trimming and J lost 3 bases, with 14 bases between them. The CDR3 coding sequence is TGTGCCAGCAGCCCGTGGGGGCCATACACCGGGGAGCTGTTTTTT. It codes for CASSPWGPYTGELFF.

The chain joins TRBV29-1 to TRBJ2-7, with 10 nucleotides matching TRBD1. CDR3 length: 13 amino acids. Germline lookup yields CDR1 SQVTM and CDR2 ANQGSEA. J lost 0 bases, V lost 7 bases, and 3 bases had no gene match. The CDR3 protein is CSAWTGGSYEQYF. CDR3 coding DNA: TGCAGCGCCTGGACAGGGGGCTCCTACGAGCAGTACTTC.